This TCR beta chain was documented in a study of blood T cell repertoires in COVID-19. At the level of the study: COVID-19 samples collected from the United States, Italy and Spain covered acute and convalescent phases. PBMCs, B-cell-depleted T cells, or T cells were the source of the cDNA or gDNA that made up the material.

The CDR3 spans 16 residues. The V segment lost 4 bases and the J segment 1 base; nucleotides outside the gene matches: 9. Per the germline V gene, CDR1 is MDHEN and CDR2 is SYDVKM. Profiling relied on immunoSEQ multiplex PCR, and the TCRdb table lists in-frame clones only, not all of them. The data contain approximately 270,000 clones, almost 90% of them seen just once; the ten biggest clones take up over 1.2%. The sequence came from a man of 80 years or more with acute or convalescent COVID-19. Sequencing was carried out using peripheral blood. The genes are TRBV28 and TRBJ1-1, with 7 bases that match TRBD1. The CDR3 DNA follows: TGTGCCAGCAGTTCACCGGGACAGACCCCGAACACTGAAGCTTTCTTT. It yields the protein CASSSPGQTPNTEAFF.